The rows below give T cell receptor beta chains drawn from one sample of a study of T cell repertoires in cytomegalovirus infection. TCRdb analysed the reads with MiXCR anew, one entry per CDR3 protein. In the table there are 110,000 to 150,000 distinct CDR3 sequences, under 8% of which are singletons. The sequenced sample was PBMCs. The receptors originated from a human donor in good health (CMV status not recorded). Some clones in this sample may be carry-over from other donors' samples. CDR3s include the opening cysteine and the closing phenylalanine or tryptophan. A D gene is named only where the DNA matches it firmly. Only some rows state a clone size, as once, few, many or a class for expanded clones.

v_gene	j_gene	len	d_gene	abundance	CDR3aa	CDR3nt
TRBV6-6	TRBJ1-1	11	.	few	CASIGLTEAFF	TGTGCCAGCATTGGACTCACTGAAGCTTTCTTT
TRBV7-9	TRBJ2-3	12	.	few	CASSSDGDTQYF	TGTGCCAGCAGCTCCGATGGAGATACGCAGTATTTT
TRBV4-2	TRBJ2-3	16	TRBD1	many	CASSQDLGQGADTQYF	TGTGCCAGCAGCCAAGATTTGGGACAGGGTGCAGATACGCAGTATTTT
TRBV7-2	TRBJ1-6	12	.	many	CASSIVNSPLHF	TGTGCCAGCAGCATAGTTAATTCACCCCTCCACTTT
TRBV28	TRBJ2-7	15	.	many	CASSLVGAPYYEQYF	TGTGCCAGCAGTTTGGTGGGGGCCCCCTACTACGAGCAGTACTTC
TRBV20-1	TRBJ2-3	13	.	many	CSATLGSPDTQYF	TGCAGTGCCACTTTGGGGAGTCCAGATACGCAGTATTTT
TRBV7-3	TRBJ2-3	18	.	few	CASSLNRDYHLDTDTQYF	TGTGCCAGCAGCTTAAACAGGGACTACCACTTGGACACAGATACGCAGTATTTT
TRBV25-1	TRBJ2-7	14	TRBD2	.	CASSEYGGAYEQYF	TGTGCCAGCAGTGAATACGGGGGGGCCTACGAGCAGTACTTC
TRBV11-2	TRBJ2-7	14	.	.	CASSLVPRANEQYF	TGTGCCAGCAGCTTAGTACCCAGGGCCAACGAGCAGTACTTC
TRBV5-1	TRBJ2-7	16	.	.	CASSFGPGTGSYEQYF	TGCGCCAGCAGCTTTGGGCCCGGGACGGGCTCCTACGAGCAGTACTTC
TRBV14	TRBJ1-2	16	TRBD1	many	CASSLGLGDRGKSYTF	TGTGCCAGCAGCCTAGGCCTAGGGGACAGGGGGAAGAGCTACACCTTC
TRBV4-2	TRBJ2-1	17	.	many	CASSQDPGATNYNEQFF	TGTGCCAGCAGCCAAGATCCAGGGGCGACTAACTACAATGAGCAGTTCTTC
TRBV29-1	TRBJ2-4	11	.	once	CSVGFGQVQYF	TGCAGCGTTGGATTTGGCCAAGTTCAGTACTTC
TRBV6-1	TRBJ1-2	14	.	many	CASSEVQTTHGYTF	TGTGCCAGCAGTGAAGTCCAGACTACCCATGGCTACACCTTC
TRBV5-4	TRBJ2-7	15	TRBD1	.	CASSRRTGSSYEQYF	TGTGCCAGCAGCCGCCGGACAGGGAGCTCCTACGAGCAGTACTTC
TRBV6-2/TRBV6-3	TRBJ2-5	15	.	many	CASRVSGGSGETQYF	TGTGCCAGCAGGGTCTCAGGGGGGTCGGGAGAGACCCAGTACTTC
TRBV7-2	TRBJ2-3	17	TRBD2	many	CASSLAGLADRTDTQYF	TGTGCCAGCAGCTTAGCGGGGCTAGCGGATCGCACAGATACGCAGTATTTT
TRBV19	TRBJ2-7	14	.	.	CASSPGPGRDEQYF	TGTGCCAGTAGTCCCGGACCGGGAAGGGACGAGCAGTACTTC
TRBV28	TRBJ1-2	14	.	few	CASSLPGTGRGYTF	TGTGCCAGCAGTTTACCCGGGACGGGACGCGGCTACACCTTC
TRBV7-9	TRBJ2-5	14	TRBD1	many	CASSLGQEGETQYF	TGTGCCAGCAGCTTGGGACAGGAGGGGGAGACCCAGTACTTC
TRBV9	TRBJ2-3	15	.	.	CASSVEGIHTDTQYF	TGTGCCAGCAGCGTAGAGGGGATCCACACAGATACGCAGTATTTT
TRBV20-1	TRBJ2-1	14	.	many	CSAHAANGVNEQFF	TGCAGTGCCCACGCGGCTAATGGAGTCAATGAGCAGTTCTTC
TRBV20-1	TRBJ2-7	13	.	few	CSARDHRFYEQYF	TGCAGTGCTAGAGATCACCGGTTTTACGAGCAGTACTTC
TRBV10-3	TRBJ2-7	13	.	.	CAISRRDPYEQYF	TGTGCCATCAGCCGCCGGGACCCCTACGAGCAGTACTTC
TRBV18	TRBJ2-2	18	.	many	CASSPTGSRGANTGELFF	TGTGCCAGCTCACCAACCGGGAGCAGAGGGGCGAACACCGGGGAGCTGTTTTTT
TRBV10-3	TRBJ1-2	13	.	many	CAISETDGRGYTF	TGTGCCATCAGTGAGACCGACGGAAGGGGCTACACCTTC
TRBV29-1	TRBJ1-2	12	TRBD1	.	CSVEDRNYGYTF	TGCAGCGTCGAGGACAGGAACTATGGCTACACCTTC
TRBV28	TRBJ1-5	15	TRBD1	few	CASRNRQGSRQPQHF	TGTGCCAGCAGGAATCGACAGGGTTCTAGACAGCCCCAGCATTTT
TRBV7-3	TRBJ2-1	15	.	.	CASSLYLSGANEQFF	TGTGCCAGCAGCTTATATCTGTCGGGGGCCAATGAGCAGTTCTTC
TRBV2	TRBJ1-1	15	.	many	CASSENGFGGAEAFF	TGTGCCAGCAGTGAAAATGGCTTCGGGGGGGCTGAAGCTTTCTTT
TRBV6-2/TRBV6-3	TRBJ1-5	14	TRBD1	few	CASSPGQGIQPQHF	TGTGCCAGCAGTCCCGGACAGGGAATTCAGCCCCAGCATTTT
TRBV7-9	TRBJ1-2	15	TRBD1	many	CASRESGQRLGGYTF	TGTGCCAGCAGGGAGTCGGGACAGCGCTTGGGAGGCTACACCTTC
TRBV7-2	TRBJ2-7	13	.	many	CASSLFGTYEQYF	TGTGCCAGCAGCTTATTTGGGACCTACGAGCAGTACTTC
TRBV11-2	TRBJ1-3	15	.	many	CASSLVGEAGNTIYF	TGTGCCAGCAGCTTAGTTGGGGAGGCTGGAAACACCATATATTTT
TRBV11-1	TRBJ2-2	15	.	many	CASTTFAPNTGELFF	TGTGCCAGCACAACATTCGCTCCGAACACCGGGGAGCTGTTTTTT
TRBV29-1	TRBJ1-1	16	.	.	CSVEVRGPIGGTEAFF	TGCAGCGTTGAAGTCAGGGGACCGATCGGGGGGACTGAAGCTTTCTTT
TRBV7-2	TRBJ1-2	12	.	many	CATVGDDYGYTF	TGTGCCACGGTTGGGGACGATTATGGCTACACCTTC
TRBV19	TRBJ1-2	15	.	few	CASSIGGEASYGYTF	TGTGCCAGTAGTATAGGGGGCGAGGCCAGCTATGGCTACACCTTC
TRBV12-3/TRBV12-4	TRBJ2-1	14	.	many	CASSSGTHYNEQFF	TGTGCCAGCAGTTCAGGGACACATTACAATGAGCAGTTCTTC
TRBV7-6	TRBJ2-7	15	.	many	CASSLAGGGSYEQYF	TGTGCCAGCAGCTTAGCGGGTGGGGGGTCCTACGAGCAGTACTTC
TRBV7-2	TRBJ1-1	13	.	many	CASSLVAGYEAFF	TGTGCCAGCAGCTTAGTCGCAGGGTACGAAGCTTTCTTT
TRBV28	TRBJ1-5	14	.	.	CASRPQGHNQPQRF	TGTGCCAGCAGGCCACAGGGACACAATCAGCCCCAGCGTTTT
TRBV7-8	TRBJ1-2	14	TRBD1	many	CASSQDRGLDGYTF	TGTGCCAGCAGCCAGGACAGGGGGCTGGATGGCTACACCTTC
TRBV7-8	TRBJ1-1	13	.	many	CASSGARGTEAFF	TGTGCCAGCTCAGGGGCGCGGGGCACTGAAGCTTTCTTT
TRBV7-2	TRBJ2-3	15	TRBD2	many	CASSWTSGGADTQYF	TGTGCCAGCAGCTGGACTAGCGGGGGGGCCGATACGCAGTATTTT
TRBV7-2	TRBJ1-4	11	.	many	CASSLKEKLFF	TGTGCCAGCAGCTTGAAGGAAAAACTGTTTTTT
TRBV6-6	TRBJ1-1	13	TRBD1	many	CASNYRGITEAFF	TGTGCCAGCAACTACAGGGGAATCACTGAAGCTTTCTTT
TRBV4-1	TRBJ2-7	15	.	many	CASSPDQGSSYEQYF	TGCGCCAGCAGCCCCGATCAGGGTAGCTCCTACGAGCAGTACTTC